The 14 T cell receptor beta chains in this list originate from one sample, sequenced in a study of identical twins. TCRdb independently ran MiXCR on the 5' RACE reads; one entry per CDR3 protein. Among roughly 750,000 distinct CDR3 sequences listed, approximately 22% were seen once. This same sample was also part of a study on T cells expressing NK-cell markers.

Sequencing was done on a sample of PBMCs. The receptors originated from a woman in her late teens or twenties in good health.

This clonotype was detected many times. The V and J genes are TRBV7-9 and TRBJ2-4; D may be TRBD2 (5 bases). Trimming removed 1 base at V and 0 bases at J, with 10 bases between. The CDR3 extends over 16 amino acids. Germline CDR1 and CDR2: SEHNR and FQNEAQ (reference sequence). The CDR3 nucleotides are TGTGCCAGCAGCTTAGAAAGGACTCTAGCCAAAAACATTCAGTACTTC. Translation: CASSLERTLAKNIQYF. Complete variable domain (other parts from reference TRBV7-9 and TRBJ2-4): DTGVSQNPRHKITKRGQNVTFRCDPISEHNRLYWYRQTLGQGPEFLTYFQNEAQLEKSRLLSDRFSAERPKGSFSTLEIQRTEQGDSAMYLCASSLERTLAKNIQYFGAGTRLSVL.

This clonotype was observed at least ten times. This chain connects TRBV20-1 to TRBJ2-5; tentatively, D is TRBD1 (6 bases). V was trimmed by 5 bases and J by 2 bases, leaving 21 bases between them. This CDR3 is built from 16 residues. Germline CDR1 DFQATT, CDR2 SNEGSKA (reference sequence). The CDR3 spells CSAPDDPGATQETQYF. The DNA for the CDR3 is TGCAGTGCTCCAGACGACCCAGGGGCGACGCAAGAGACCCAGTACTTC.

The sample holds a few counts of this clonotype. This chain uses TRBV4-3 with TRBJ2-7, with 7 bases lining up with TRBD1. This CDR3 spans 15 amino acids. Trimming at V came to 1 base and at J to 4 bases, leaving 7 bases not matched to a gene. Per germline, CDR1 LGHNA and CDR2 YSLEER. The CDR3 reads CASSQVGSGGYEQYF. CDR3 bases: TGCGCCAGCAGCCAAGTGGGCTCAGGGGGATACGAGCAGTACTTC.

This clonotype was detected only a few times. V gene TRBV4-3 combines with J gene TRBJ2-3; D not certain. CDR3 length: 16 amino acids. V was pared by 1 base and J by 2 bases, with 13 bases between. Per germline, CDR1 LGHNA and CDR2 YSLEER. CDR3 DNA sequence: TGCGCCAGCAGCCAAGTTCACTACGCCTACACAGATACGCAGTATTTT. This translates into CASSQVHYAYTDTQYF.

This clonotype was detected only a few times. The chain links TRBV4-2 to TRBJ2-7; a weak D match, TRBD1 (5 bases). The CDR3 contains 15 residues. Deletions cut 0 bases from V and 3 bases from J, with 12 bases between. CDR1 LGHNA and CDR2 YNFKEQ come from the germline V gene. This chain's CDR3 is CASSQEKGFYYEQYF. CDR3 bases: TGTGCCAGCAGCCAAGAAAAGGGGTTCTACTACGAGCAGTACTTC.

This clonotype was counted only a few times. The chain couples TRBV25-1 to TRBJ1-1; possible D gene TRBD1, 5 bases. V was pared by 9 bases and J by 4 bases, with 12 bases between. Germline CDR1 and CDR2: MGHDK and SYGVNS. The CDR3 contains 12 residues. The chain's CDR3 is CASTGGFTEAFF. CDR3 nucleotide sequence: TGTGCCAGTACCGGGGGATTCACTGAAGCTTTCTTT.

This chain joins TRBV25-1 and TRBJ2-1, with D possibly being TRBD2 (6 bases). The V gene lost 1 base and the J gene lost 4 bases, with 11 bases spanning the gap. Germline V lookup: CDR1 MGHDK, CDR2 SYGVNS. CDR3 length: 15 residues. CDR3 sequence (DNA): TGTGCCAGCAGTGAATCCCTAGCGTCATACAATGAGCAGTTCTTC. As protein: CASSESLASYNEQFF.

This clonotype was observed a few times. V usage is TRBV18 and J usage is TRBJ1-1; TRBD1 might be the D (5 bases). The length of the CDR3 is 16 residues. The germline V gene has CDR1 KGHSH and CDR2 LQKENI. Trimming left V 3 bases short and J 1 base short, with 15 bases between. CDR3 sequence (DNA): TGTGCCAGCTCACCTGTGGGACCCCGAGGGAACACTGAAGCTTTCTTT. Translated: CASSPVGPRGNTEAFF.

This clonotype was detected many times. The gene calls are TRBV12-3 or TRBV12-4 and TRBJ1-2; D gene uncertain. Trimming cost V 5 bases and J 5 bases, with 9 bases left between them. The CDR3 length is 12 residues. DNA for the CDR3: TGTGCCAGCAGTGGCCGGTTTTATGGCTACACCTTC. Translating gives CASSGRFYGYTF.

This clonotype occurred a few times. The V gene is TRBV9, the J gene TRBJ2-2; TRBD2 agrees at 8 bases. Trimming removed 5 bases from V and 4 bases from J; junction bases left unmatched: 4. The CDR3 has 14 residues. Germline CDR1 is SGDLS and CDR2 is YYNGEE. The CDR3 nucleotides read TGTGCCAGCAGGGATAGCGGGGTCACCGGGGAGCTGTTTTTT. Translation gives CASRDSGVTGELFF.

V usage is TRBV6-2 or TRBV6-3 and J usage is TRBJ1-6; 8 positions match TRBD1. There are 12 residues in the CDR3. The germline V gene encodes CDR1 MNHEY and CDR2 SVGEGT. Trimming took 9 bases from V and 9 from J; bases not matched to a gene: 4. This CDR3 is CASDRGGSPLHF. The CDR3 coding sequence is TGTGCCAGTGACAGGGGAGGTTCACCCCTCCACTTT.

This clonotype was detected a few times. The chain's CDR3 is CATEYPVGGTRNTEAFF. As DNA, the CDR3 is TGTGCCACCGAGTACCCCGTGGGGGGAACGAGGAACACTGAAGCTTTCTTT. This rearrangement joins TRBV10-3 to TRBJ1-1; weak D call: TRBD1 (5 bases). The V and J ends lost 10 bases and 1 base respectively, with 25 bases between them. This CDR3 is built from 17 residues. Germline lookup yields CDR1 ENHRY and CDR2 SYGVKD.

The chain joins TRBV25-1 to TRBJ2-3; perhaps TRBD1 as D (6 bases). The CDR3 loop spans 16 amino acids. The V end was cut by 3 bases, the J end by 1 base, with 14 bases between. Germline loops: CDR1 MGHDK, CDR2 SYGVNS. In nucleotides, the CDR3 is TGTGCCAGCAGTGATCATGGGGGCAGGCGCACAGATACGCAGTATTTT. As protein: CASSDHGGRRTDTQYF.

This clonotype was counted many times. The chain has TRBV5-1 and TRBJ2-1; the match to TRBD1 covers 7 bases. The CDR3 loop spans 15 amino acids. The trim removed 4 bases at V and 0 bases at J, leaving 4 bases unmatched. Germline V gives CDR1 SGHRS, CDR2 YFSETQ. The CDR3: CASSQQGSSYNEQFF. Written as DNA, the CDR3 is TGCGCCAGCAGCCAACAGGGGAGCTCCTACAATGAGCAGTTCTTC.